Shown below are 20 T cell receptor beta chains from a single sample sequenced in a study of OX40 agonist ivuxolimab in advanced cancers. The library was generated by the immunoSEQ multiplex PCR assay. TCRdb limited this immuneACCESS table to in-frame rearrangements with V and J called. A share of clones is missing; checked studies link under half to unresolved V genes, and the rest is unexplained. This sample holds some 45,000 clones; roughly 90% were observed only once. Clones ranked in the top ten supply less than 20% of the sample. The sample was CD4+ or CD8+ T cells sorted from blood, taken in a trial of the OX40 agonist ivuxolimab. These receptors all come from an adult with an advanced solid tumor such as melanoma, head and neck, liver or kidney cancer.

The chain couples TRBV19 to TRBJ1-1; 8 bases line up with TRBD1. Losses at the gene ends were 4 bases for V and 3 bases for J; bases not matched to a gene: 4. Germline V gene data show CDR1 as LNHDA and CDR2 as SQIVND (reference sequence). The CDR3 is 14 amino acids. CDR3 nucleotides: TGTGCCAGTAGTACAGGGGGCGAAGACACTGAAGCTTTCTTT. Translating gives CASSTGGEDTEAFF. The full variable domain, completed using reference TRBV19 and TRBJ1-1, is DGGITQSPKYLFRKEGQNVTLSCEQNLNHDAMYWYRQDPGQGLRLIYYSQIVNDFQKGDIAEGYSVSREKKESFPLTVTSAQKNPTAFYLCASSTGGEDTEAFFGQGTRLTVV.

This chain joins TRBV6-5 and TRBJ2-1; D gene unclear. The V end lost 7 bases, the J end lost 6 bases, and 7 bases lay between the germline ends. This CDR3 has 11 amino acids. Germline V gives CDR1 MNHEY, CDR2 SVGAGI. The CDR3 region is CASNRGNEQFF. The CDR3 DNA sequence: TGTGCCAGCAACAGAGGCAATGAGCAGTTCTTC.

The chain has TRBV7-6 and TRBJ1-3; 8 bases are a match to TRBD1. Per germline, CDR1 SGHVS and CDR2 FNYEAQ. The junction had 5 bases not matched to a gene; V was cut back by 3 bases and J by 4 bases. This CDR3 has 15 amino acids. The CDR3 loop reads CASSFQGANGNTIYF. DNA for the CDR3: TGTGCCAGCAGCTTTCAGGGGGCGAACGGAAACACCATATATTTT. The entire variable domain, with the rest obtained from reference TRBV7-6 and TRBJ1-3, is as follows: GAGVSQSPRYKVTKRGQDVALRCDPISGHVSLYWYRQALGQGPEFLTYFNYEAQQDKSGLPNDRFSAERPEGSISTLTIQRTEQRDSAMYRCASSFQGANGNTIYFGEGSWLTVV.

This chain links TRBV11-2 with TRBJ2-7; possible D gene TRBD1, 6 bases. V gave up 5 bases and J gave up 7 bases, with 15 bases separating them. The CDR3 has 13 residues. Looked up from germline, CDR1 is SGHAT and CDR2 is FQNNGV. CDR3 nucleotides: TGTGCCAGCAGCCAGACAGGACAAGGGGAGCAGTACTTC. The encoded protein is CASSQTGQGEQYF.

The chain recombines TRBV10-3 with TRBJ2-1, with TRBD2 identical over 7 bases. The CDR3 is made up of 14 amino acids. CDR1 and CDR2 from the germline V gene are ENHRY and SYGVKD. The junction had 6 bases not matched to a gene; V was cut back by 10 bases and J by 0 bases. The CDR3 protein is CATNPGGSYNEQFF. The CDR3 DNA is TGTGCCACTAACCCGGGGGGCTCCTACAATGAGCAGTTCTTC.

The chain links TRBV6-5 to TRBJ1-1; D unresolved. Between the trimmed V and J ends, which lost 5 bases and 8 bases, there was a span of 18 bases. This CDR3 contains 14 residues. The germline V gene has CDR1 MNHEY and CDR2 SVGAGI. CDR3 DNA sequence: TGTGCCAGCAGTCCCTCAGGCGAATCTTCCGAAGCTTTCTTT. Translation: CASSPSGESSEAFF.

The CDR3 here is CSALGSGYTF. The CDR3, as DNA: TGCAGTGCTTTAGGATCCGGCTACACCTTC. The J gene is TRBJ1-2, the V gene TRBV20-1; D is ambiguous. The ends were cut back, 5 bases at V and 8 bases at J, with 9 bases in the middle. The CDR3 is 10 amino acids. Germline CDR1 DFQATT, CDR2 SNEGSKA (reference sequence).

The CDR3 nucleotides read TGTGCCAGCAGCTCCTCCCGGGACACCCACTACGAGCAGTACTTC. Its translation: CASSSSRDTHYEQYF. J is TRBJ2-5 and V is TRBV28, with D possibly matching TRBD1 (6 bases). The DNA matches TRBJ2-7 better at its end, which makes the J call doubtful. This CDR3 has 15 residues. Germline loops: CDR1 MDHEN, CDR2 SYDVKM.

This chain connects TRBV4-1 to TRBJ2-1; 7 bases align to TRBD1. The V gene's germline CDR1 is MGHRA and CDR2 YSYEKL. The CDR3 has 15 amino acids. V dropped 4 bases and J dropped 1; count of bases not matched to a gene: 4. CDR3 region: CASSPTGNSYNEQFF. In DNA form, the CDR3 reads TGCGCCAGCAGCCCGACAGGGAATTCCTACAATGAGCAGTTCTTC.

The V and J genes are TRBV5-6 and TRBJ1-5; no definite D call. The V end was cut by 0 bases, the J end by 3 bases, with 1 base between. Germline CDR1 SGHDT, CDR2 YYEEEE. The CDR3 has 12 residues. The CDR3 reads CASSLDNQPQHF. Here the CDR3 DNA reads TGTGCCAGCAGCTTGGACAATCAGCCCCAGCATTTT.

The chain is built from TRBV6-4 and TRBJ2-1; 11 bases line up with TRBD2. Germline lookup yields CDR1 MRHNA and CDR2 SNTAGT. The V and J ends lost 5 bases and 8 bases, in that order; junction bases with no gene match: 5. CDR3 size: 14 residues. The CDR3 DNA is TGTGCCAGCAGTTCTAGCGGGGGGTCCTATGAGCAGTTCTTC. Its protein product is CASSSSGGSYEQFF.

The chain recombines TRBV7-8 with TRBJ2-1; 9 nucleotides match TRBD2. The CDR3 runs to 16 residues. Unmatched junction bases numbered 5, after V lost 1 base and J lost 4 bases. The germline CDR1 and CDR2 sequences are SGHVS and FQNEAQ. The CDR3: CASSLGIAGEYNEQFF. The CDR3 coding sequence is TGTGCCAGCAGCTTAGGAATAGCGGGAGAGTACAATGAGCAGTTCTTC.

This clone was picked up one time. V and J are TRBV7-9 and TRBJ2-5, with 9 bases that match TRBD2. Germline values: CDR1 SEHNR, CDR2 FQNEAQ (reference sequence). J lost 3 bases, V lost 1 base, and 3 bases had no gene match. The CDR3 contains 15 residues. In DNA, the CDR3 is TGTGCCAGCAGCTTAGGTCCTAGCGGGGAAGAGACCCAGTACTTC. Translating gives CASSLGPSGEETQYF.

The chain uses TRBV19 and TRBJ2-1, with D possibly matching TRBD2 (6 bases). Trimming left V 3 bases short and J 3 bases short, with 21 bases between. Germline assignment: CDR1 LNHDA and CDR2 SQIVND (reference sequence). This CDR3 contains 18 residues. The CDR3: CASSIGGPGTVLYNEQFF. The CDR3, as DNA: TGTGCCAGTAGTATTGGGGGACCCGGGACTGTTCTCTACAATGAGCAGTTCTTC.

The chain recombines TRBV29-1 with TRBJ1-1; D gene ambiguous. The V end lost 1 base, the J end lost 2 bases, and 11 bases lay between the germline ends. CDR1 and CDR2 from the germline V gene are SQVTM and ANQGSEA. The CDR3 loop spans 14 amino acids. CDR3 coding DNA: TGCAGCGTTGAAGCGTTATTTCCTAACACTGAAGCTTTCTTT. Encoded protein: CSVEALFPNTEAFF.

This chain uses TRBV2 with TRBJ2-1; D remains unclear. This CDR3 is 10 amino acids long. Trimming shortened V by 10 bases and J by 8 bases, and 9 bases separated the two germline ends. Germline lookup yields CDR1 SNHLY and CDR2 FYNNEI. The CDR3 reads CATGEYEQFF. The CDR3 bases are TGTGCCACCGGCGAGTATGAGCAGTTCTTC.

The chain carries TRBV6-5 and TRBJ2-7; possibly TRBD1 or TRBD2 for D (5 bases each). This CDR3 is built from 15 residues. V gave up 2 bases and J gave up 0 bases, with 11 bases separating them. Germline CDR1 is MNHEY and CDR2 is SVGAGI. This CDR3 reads CASSYRGPSSYEQYF. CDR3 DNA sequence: TGTGCCAGCAGTTACCGGGGACCAAGCTCCTACGAGCAGTACTTC.

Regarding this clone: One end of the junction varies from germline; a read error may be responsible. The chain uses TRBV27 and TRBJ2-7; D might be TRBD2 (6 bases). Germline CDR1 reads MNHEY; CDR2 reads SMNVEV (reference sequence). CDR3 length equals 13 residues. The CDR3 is CAGSFGGTYEQYF. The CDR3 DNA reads TGTGCCGGCAGCTTCGGGGGTACCTACGAGCAGTACTTC.

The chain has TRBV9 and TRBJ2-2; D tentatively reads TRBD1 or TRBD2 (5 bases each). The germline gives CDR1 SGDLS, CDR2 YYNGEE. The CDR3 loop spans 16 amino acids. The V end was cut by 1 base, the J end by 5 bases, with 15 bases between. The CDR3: CASSVPRGRGTGELFF. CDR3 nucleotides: TGTGCCAGCAGCGTACCGAGGGGACGTGGTACCGGGGAGCTGTTTTTT.

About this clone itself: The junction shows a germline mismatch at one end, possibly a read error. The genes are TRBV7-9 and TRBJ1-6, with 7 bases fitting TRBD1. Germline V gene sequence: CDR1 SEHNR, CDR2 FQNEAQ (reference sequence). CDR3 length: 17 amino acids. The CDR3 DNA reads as TGTGCCAGCAGTTTAGGGGGCCGGACCGCATTTTTTTCACCCCTCCACTTT. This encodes CASSLGGRTAFFSPLHF.